These T cell receptor beta chains were read from a single sample in a study of shared clonotypes between healthy human individuals. Repertoires were generated with immunoSEQ multiplex PCR, while TCRdb's copy carries only in-frame clones and drops some. The sample holds 550,000 to 750,000 clones, 95% to 96% seen once. The sequenced sample was naive CD8+ T cells sorted from blood. All receptors derive from a young woman in good health. The CDR3 runs from the conserved cysteine through the conserved F or W. Fields, in order: clone size, V gene, J gene, D gene, CDR3 DNA, CDR3 protein. The D gene is left open where the match is weak. Clone size, where shown, is once, few, many, or a class for clones that have expanded.

>NA|TRBV29-1|TRBJ2-1|NA
TGCAGCGTTGAAGCCTTTTCTCCCCACCCCGGGATGATTGAGCAGTTCTTC
CSVEAFSPHPGMIEQFF
>NA|TRBV7-8|TRBJ2-5|TRBD1
TGTGCCAGCAGCTACTCCGGGACAGGGGGTGAAGAGACCCAGTACTTC
CASSYSGTGGEETQYF
>NA|TRBV5-6|TRBJ2-7|NA
TGTGCCAGCAGCTTCGGAAGCTCCTACGAGCAGTACTTC
CASSFGSSYEQYF
>NA|TRBV6-1|TRBJ2-1|TRBD1
TGTGCCAGCAGTGAACCCGGGACAGGTGACAATGAGCAGTTCTTC
CASSEPGTGDNEQFF
>NA|TRBV7-9|TRBJ1-1|TRBD1
TGTGCCAGCAGCATAGGGGGCAGCCACACTGAAGCTTTCTTT
CASSIGGSHTEAFF
>NA|TRBV28|TRBJ1-2|TRBD1
TGTGCCAGCAGTTTAATTGGGACAGGGGTGCGGGGCACCTTC
CASSLIGTGVRGTF
>NA|TRBV7-9|TRBJ1-1|TRBD1
TGTGCCAGCAGCCCGGGACAGGTGGCCTCAGCTTTCTTT
CASSPGQVASAFF
>NA|TRBV19|TRBJ2-5|NA
TGTGCCAGTAGTATAGAGACAGGTGCCTCGAGGGAGCAGTACTTC
CASSIETGASREQYF
>NA|TRBV27|TRBJ2-3|NA
TGTGCCAGCAGTCTCAACCTATTTAATACGCAGTATTTT
CASSLNLFNTQYF
>NA|TRBV5-6|TRBJ2-7|TRBD2
TGTGCCAGCGGATTGGGACTATCCTCCTACGAGCAGTACTTC
CASGLGLSSYEQYF
>NA|TRBV19|TRBJ2-2|TRBD1
TGTGCCAGTAGTATTGACAGGGCAGTGTTTTCGAGGACCGGGGAGCTGTTTTTT
CASSIDRAVFSRTGELFF
>NA|TRBV19|TRBJ1-2|TRBD1
TGTGCCAGTACGCCGGGACAGGGAGGTCGCTATGGCTACACCTTC
CASTPGQGGRYGYTF
>NA|TRBV9|TRBJ1-4|NA
TGTGCCAGCAGCGTAGTGGGGAATGAAAAACTGTTTTTT
CASSVVGNEKLFF
>NA|TRBV28|TRBJ2-3|NA
TGTGCCAGCAGTTTGTCTTGGGGGTCTAGCACAGATACGCAGTATTTT
CASSLSWGSSTDTQYF
>NA|TRBV5-1|TRBJ1-1|NA
TGCGCCAGCAGCTTGGCCGGGTATGCTTTCTTT
CASSLAGYAFF
>NA|TRBV7-9|TRBJ2-2|TRBD1
TGTGCCAGCCAGGGGGCGACGAACACCGGGGAGCTGTTTTTT
CASQGATNTGELFF
>NA|TRBV27|TRBJ2-3|NA
TGTGCCAGCAGCCCCTCTCGCCAGGATTCCACAGATACGCAGTATTTT
CASSPSRQDSTDTQYF
>once|TRBV10-1|TRBJ1-1|NA
TGCGCCAGCAGTGAGTCGGGGCCGAACACTGAAGCTTTCTTT
CASSESGPNTEAFF
>NA|TRBV27|TRBJ2-6|TRBD2
TGTGCCAGCAGTTTAATGGGACTAGGCTCTGGGGCCAACGTCCTGACTTTC
CASSLMGLGSGANVLTF
>NA|TRBV15|TRBJ2-2|NA
TGTGCCACCAGCAGAGTAGGGGGTAGGAACACCGGGGAGCTGTTTTTT
CATSRVGGRNTGELFF
>NA|TRBV4-1|TRBJ2-7|NA
TGCGCCAGCAGCCAAATATCAAACTCCTACGAGCAGTACTTC
CASSQISNSYEQYF
>NA|TRBV2|TRBJ2-7|TRBD1
TGTGCCAGCGGGGGACAGGCCTACGAGCAGTACTTC
CASGGQAYEQYF
>NA|TRBV7-9|TRBJ1-4|TRBD1
TGTGCCAGCAGCTCCTCGGGACAGGTCGAAAAACTGTTTTTT
CASSSSGQVEKLFF
>once|TRBV29-1|TRBJ2-3|NA
TGCAGCGTTGATGACGGCAACACAGATACGCAGTATTTT
CSVDDGNTDTQYF
>NA|TRBV5-6|TRBJ2-1|NA
TGTGCCAGCACCGGAGTTGGTCAGTTCTTC
CASTGVGQFF
>NA|TRBV27|TRBJ1-2|TRBD1
TGTGCCAGCAGTCCGGGACAGGGCGGCTACACCTTC
CASSPGQGGYTF
>NA|TRBV6-5|TRBJ2-7|TRBD1
TGTGCCAGCAGTTGGGGGACAGGGGAATTATACGAGCAGTACTTC
CASSWGTGELYEQYF
>NA|TRBV2|TRBJ2-4|NA
TGTGCCAGCCGCCCCGGGAACATTCAGTACTTC
CASRPGNIQYF
>NA|TRBV28|TRBJ2-1|NA
TGTGCCAGCAGTTTATTTGGGGGGGACACGAGGACGTTCTTC
CASSLFGGDTRTFF
>NA|TRBV27|TRBJ2-7|NA
TGTGCCAGCAGTTTTGCGGGGCTCTCCTACGAGCAGTACTTC
CASSFAGLSYEQYF
>NA|TRBV19|TRBJ1-2|NA
TGTGCCAGTAGTCCCCGGGACGGATACGATGGCTACACCTTC
CASSPRDGYDGYTF
>NA|TRBV7-9|TRBJ2-1|NA
TGTGCCAGCAGCATCCGGGGCTACAATGAGCAGTTCTTC
CASSIRGYNEQFF
>NA|TRBV28|TRBJ2-1|NA
TGTGCCAGCAGTAATAGCGGTAGTTACAATGAGCAGTTCTTC
CASSNSGSYNEQFF
>once|TRBV6-1|TRBJ2-5|NA
TGTGCCAGCGTCTCCGAGGACGGGAAAGAGACCCAGTACTTC
CASVSEDGKETQYF
>NA|TRBV7-9|TRBJ1-1|NA
TGTGCCAGCAGCTTAGGACGGACTGAAGCTTTCTTT
CASSLGRTEAFF
>NA|TRBV6-5|TRBJ2-7|TRBD2
TGTGCCAGCAGTTCGACTAGCGGGCTCTCCTACGAGCAGTACTTC
CASSSTSGLSYEQYF
>NA|TRBV5-6|TRBJ2-7|NA
TGTGCCAGCAGCTTGGCGGGACGAAGCTCCTACGAGCAGTACTTC
CASSLAGRSSYEQYF
>NA|TRBV7-9|TRBJ2-7|TRBD1
TGTGCCAGCAGCCTCGGACAGGGGGGCTACGAGCAGTACTTC
CASSLGQGGYEQYF
>NA|TRBV15|TRBJ2-3|NA
TGTGCCACCAGGCCGGACTGGTCGGATACGCAGTATTTT
CATRPDWSDTQYF
>once|TRBV5-6|TRBJ1-6|NA
TGTGCCAGCAGCTTTCGGGTTGATTCACCCCTCCACTTT
CASSFRVDSPLHF
>NA|TRBV9|TRBJ1-1|NA
TGTGCCAGCAGCGTAGGTGGGGGCGCGAACACTGAAGCTTTCTTT
CASSVGGGANTEAFF
>NA|TRBV19|TRBJ2-3|NA
TGTGCCAGTAGTATAGCTTATGTGAATACGCAGTATTTT
CASSIAYVNTQYF
>NA|TRBV6-7|TRBJ1-2|TRBD1
TGTGCCAGCAGTTACTCGGAGAATGGACAGGGGGCACACTATGGCTACACCTTC
CASSYSENGQGAHYGYTF
>once|TRBV4-1|TRBJ2-2|NA
TGCGCCAGCAGCTCAGAAGCGGAGACGAACACCGGGGAGCTGTTTTTT
CASSSEAETNTGELFF
>NA|TRBV29-1|TRBJ2-7|NA
TGCAGCGTTGAAGATTGGGGGGGCGGGTACGACTTC
CSVEDWGGGYDF
>NA|TRBV25-1|TRBJ2-7|NA
TGTGCCAGCAGTGAGGATAGAGGGGGGGACTACGAGCAGTACTTC
CASSEDRGGDYEQYF
>NA|TRBV18|TRBJ2-7|NA
TGTGCCAGCTCACTCGTCCGGGACACTCCCTACGAGCAGTACTTC
CASSLVRDTPYEQYF
>NA|TRBV2|TRBJ2-1|NA
TGTGCCAGCAGTGAAGCGGAACAGGTTGGCCTTCACAATGAGCAGTTCTTC
CASSEAEQVGLHNEQFF
>NA|TRBV11-2|TRBJ2-2|TRBD2
TGTGCCAGCAGCCTCTTAGCGGGAGTCGGCACCGGGGAGCTGTTTTTT
CASSLLAGVGTGELFF
>NA|TRBV6-5|TRBJ2-7|TRBD1
TGTGCCAGCAGTTACTCGACAGGGGTGGTCTCTTTGGAGCAGTACTTC
CASSYSTGVVSLEQYF
>NA|TRBV2|TRBJ2-1|TRBD2
TGTGCCAGCAGTGAAAGGCTAGCGGAAGCTTACAATGAGCAGTTCTTC
CASSERLAEAYNEQFF
>NA|TRBV25-1|TRBJ2-7|NA
TGTGCCAGCGCGGCAGGACAAAGCTACGAGCAGTACTTC
CASAAGQSYEQYF
>NA|TRBV5-5|TRBJ2-7|TRBD2
TGTGCCAGCAGCTTGTCACTAGCGGGTACCTCCTACGAGCAGTACTTC
CASSLSLAGTSYEQYF
>NA|TRBV27|TRBJ2-7|TRBD1
TGTGCCAGCAGACTCGGACAGGGAAGGATCGACGAGCAGTACTTC
CASRLGQGRIDEQYF
>NA|TRBV6-4|TRBJ1-1|NA
TGTGCCGGCGGAGGGGGGTGGGGCACTGAAGCTTTCTTT
CAGGGGWGTEAFF
>NA|TRBV5-4|TRBJ2-1|TRBD2
TGTGCCAGCAGCGAATTAGCGGGAGGGCCCGCCAATGAGCAGTTCTTC
CASSELAGGPANEQFF
>NA|TRBV27|TRBJ2-2|TRBD2
TGTGCCAGCAGTTCCACTAGCGGGAGGTACACCGGGGAGCTGTTTTTT
CASSSTSGRYTGELFF
>NA|TRBV25-1|TRBJ2-7|NA
TGTGCCAGCAGTGAATGGGGGGACTACGAGCAGTACTTC
CASSEWGDYEQYF
>NA|TRBV5-6|TRBJ2-7|TRBD2
TGTGCCAGCAGCACGGGAGGTTTGTACGAGCAGTACTTC
CASSTGGLYEQYF
>NA|TRBV27|TRBJ2-1|TRBD2
TGTGCCAGCAGTTTGCCTAGCGGTCGCAATGAGCAGTTCTTC
CASSLPSGRNEQFF